The text below deals with one T cell receptor (beta chain). No antigen is known for it. No much larger clonotype is one base removed from it; base qualities were not supplied. Clipping removes 4 bases from V and 4 bases from J, with 5 as the unmatched junction base count. Measured from the cysteine to the phenylalanine, the CDR3 is 15 residues long. The DNA shown is the 45-base CDR3, in frame from base 1. As encoded in the germline V gene, CDR1 is SGHVS while CDR2 is FNYEAQ. TCR CDR3 regions were amplified from genomic DNA by multiplex PCR using the deep immunoSEQ assay. For each cell subset, the extracted genomic DNA was distributed evenly across all wells of several immunoSEQ 96-well plates, and each plate served as one replicate. For sorted subsets, approximately 190 ng genomic DNA, equal to 25,000 to 35,000 T cell genomes, was loaded into each replicate PCR. Purified libraries were measured with a Qubit 3.0 fluorometer, size-checked on a Bioanalyzer 2100, and measured again with the KAPA Library Quantification kit. Every immunoSEQ 96-well plate was sequenced on a separate single-read 150-cycle Illumina NextSeq 550 flow cell. The authors' pipeline ran thus. The immunoSEQ output contained only junctional sequences without quality scores, so filtering could not match that applied to full-length reads. To assign V/J genes and CDR3, sequences were annotated using PyIR, a Python wrapper for IgBLAST v1.9, with IMGT germline references. Any read was removed if the V/J assignment was weak (E-value above 1e-6), the CDR3 was missing, or the read contained stop codons, out-of-frame junctions, or ambiguous translated residues. A V3J clonotype was defined by an identical inferred V gene, J gene, and CDR3 amino acid sequence. To compute the percentage overlap between repertoires, the number of shared unique clonotypes was divided by the size of the smaller repertoire. Richness of each repertoire was evaluated using RTK rarefaction, the Chao1 estimator, and Recon v2.1 estimates of unobserved clonotypes. Generation probabilities were computed with OLGA for all TCRbeta clonotypes obtained by the gDNA method from several donors. The clones in this table, taken by TCRdb from immuneACCESS, are in-frame only. Not every clone is retained; where verified, under half of the shortfall comes from an unresolved V gene, and the cause of the rest is unknown. V, J and clone size are taken as reported in that table, and D and trimming were inferred from the DNA itself. The sample profile shows some 1 million clones; 65% to 75% of them were found once. The top ten clones comprise about 1.5% of the sample.

The data were obtained in a study of shared clonotypes between healthy human individuals (dated by TCRdb to the early 2020s). For the study in its entirety: Two women and a few men aged 18 to 49 years were included in the cohort. For each donor, CD4 naive and CD4 memory were each given three plates, CD8 naive was given two plates, and CD8 memory was given one plate. Blood TCR repertoires of about five healthy adults were deeply sequenced to estimate repertoire size and the extent of clonotype sharing between individuals. Different laboratories and diverse techniques were used to prepare libraries and sequence TCR repertoires, to increase sequencing depth and limit assay-specific biases. Each donor's leukapheresis produced roughly between roughly 0.85 and 9.5 billion PBMCs. Study-wide conclusions, independent of this receptor: The small number of donors limited the genetic and exposure-history diversity represented. Sharing across several donors was observed for about 5% of naive CD4, over 3% of naive CD8, over 2% of memory CD4, and roughly 0.4% of memory CD8 clonotypes. Based on pairwise subsampling, the degree of clonotype sharing among donors was expected to be affected by sequencing depth. Rarefaction of sorted-subset datasets indicated incomplete sequencing despite the large sequencing depth. Larger estimated clonotype richness was generally found for naive subsets than for memory subsets. Sampling was limited to blood, and TCR repertoires in tissue likely differ from TCR repertoires in blood. Compared with non-shared clonotypes, clonotypes shared by all four sorted-subset donors had higher generation probabilities.

The donors were healthy, HIV-negative adults with no recently reported acute infections or vaccinations. Only Caucasian adults living in Nashville, Tennessee, USA were represented among the donors. CD4+ T cells were enriched by magnetic negative selection; naive cells were then positively selected on CD45RA, and the negative fraction formed the memory subset. After blood collection by leukapheresis, PBMCs were isolated using Ficoll-Histopaque density gradient centrifugation and then cryopreserved in the vapor phase of liquid nitrogen. Purity and quantity of every magnetically sorted T cell population were checked by analytical flow cytometry. Genomic DNA was isolated from each sorted fraction and quantified by UV absorbance on a Nanodrop 2000c.

Specimen: memory CD4+ T cells sorted from blood. Reading the label with the study, this specimen's cell subset or site is: CD45RA-negative fraction. Recombination joined TRBV7-6 with TRBJ2-1, with 9 middle bases fitting TRBD1. The receptor was derived from a young man in good health. The DNA reads as follows: TGTGCCAGCAGCTCCGGGACAGGGACGTACAATGAGCAGTTCTTC. The translation is CASSSGTGTYNEQFF. When the CDR3 is completed using the reference TRBV7-6 and TRBJ2-1 genes on either side, the full variable domain is GAGVSQSPRYKVTKRGQDVALRCDPISGHVSLYWYRQALGQGPEFLTYFNYEAQQDKSGLPNDRFSAERPEGSISTLTIQRTEQRDSAMYRCASSSGTGTYNEQFFGPGTRLTVL.